The 25 T cell receptor beta chains presented below share a single source sample, sequenced in a study of response to subunit inactivated influenza vaccine. TCRdb redid the calling of the RT-PCR reads with MiXCR, one entry per CDR3 protein. The data hold 610,000 or so distinct CDR3 sequences, with 12% to 15% observed a single time. This sample comprised PBMCs from blood, obtained 11 to 12 days after vaccination. Source of these receptors: a man between 50 and 59 years old who received an inactivated influenza vaccine.

This clonotype appeared a few times. The chain carries TRBV7-9 and TRBJ2-1; 8 bases fit TRBD2. This CDR3 spans 16 amino acids. CDR1 SEHNR and CDR2 FQNEAQ come from the germline V gene (reference sequence). The J segment lost 4 bases and the V segment lost 1 base, leaving 6 bases of the junction unmatched. As DNA, the CDR3 is TGTGCCAGCAGCTTAGTTGTACTAGCGGATTACAATGAGCAGTTCTTC. Protein: CASSLVVLADYNEQFF. The complete variable domain, with remaining parts taken from reference TRBV7-9 and TRBJ2-1, reads DTGVSQNPRHKITKRGQNVTFRCDPISEHNRLYWYRQTLGQGPEFLTYFQNEAQLEKSRLLSDRFSAERPKGSFSTLEIQRTEQGDSAMYLCASSLVVLADYNEQFFGPGTRLTVL.

The CDR3 nucleotides read TGTGCCAGTAGCGGCAGGGACTATGGCTACACCTTC. Translation: CASSGRDYGYTF. V and J are TRBV19 and TRBJ1-2; TRBD1 is a possible D gene (5 bases). The germline CDR1 and CDR2 sequences are LNHDA and SQIVND (reference sequence). The CDR3 totals 12 residues. V lost 6 bases to trimming and J lost 3 bases, with 8 bases between them.

Only a few counts were recorded for this clonotype. The genes are TRBV4-2 and TRBJ1-6; D call uncertain. CDR1 LGHNA and CDR2 YNFKEQ come from the germline V gene. The germline V and J ends were trimmed by 1 base and 9 bases, with 13 bases remaining between them. The CDR3 covers 15 residues. CDR3 sequence reads: CASSQVMLNSSPLHF. In nucleotides, the CDR3 is TGTGCCAGCAGCCAAGTAATGCTAAACTCTTCACCCCTCCACTTT.

This clonotype has just a few counts. The DNA of the CDR3 is TGCAGCGTTGATGGGTCGGGCCAGGGCTACGAGCAGTACTTC. Residues: CSVDGSGQGYEQYF. The rearrangement links TRBV29-1 to TRBJ2-7, with a possible D match to TRBD1 (5 bases). This CDR3 is 14 amino acids long. Germline V lookup: CDR1 SQVTM, CDR2 ANQGSEA. Trimming left V 3 bases short and J 3 bases short, with 15 bases between.

The rearrangement uses TRBV15 and TRBJ1-5; TRBD1 is a possible D gene (6 bases). The V gene lost 3 bases and the J gene lost 3 bases, with 12 bases spanning the gap. Germline values: CDR1 LNHNV, CDR2 YYDKDF (reference sequence). This CDR3 has 15 amino acids. The CDR3 region has the DNA TGTGCCACCAGCAGCCTAGGGGGTCACAATCAGCCCCAGCATTTT. This translates into CATSSLGGHNQPQHF.

The chain recombines TRBV2 with TRBJ2-5; no clear D. Germline V gives CDR1 SNHLY, CDR2 FYNNEI. The CDR3 consists of 13 residues. Trimming took off 0 bases at V and 3 bases at J, with 5 bases between the two ends. CDR3 DNA sequence: TGTGCCAGCAGTGAAGCCAGGAAAGAGACCCAGTACTTC. Translation: CASSEARKETQYF.

This clonotype has just a few counts. The chain employs TRBV5-5 and TRBJ2-3, with D possibly called TRBD1 or TRBD2 (5 bases each). V gave up 5 bases and J gave up 0 bases, with 19 bases separating them. Germline-derived CDR1 and CDR2 are SGHKS and YYEKEE (reference sequence). The CDR3 totals 17 residues. CDR3 in amino acids: CASSLTPGTGSTDTQYF. In DNA form, the CDR3 reads TGTGCCAGCAGTTTGACCCCGGGGACGGGGAGCACAGATACGCAGTATTTT.

In this sample, this clonotype turned up many times. V usage is TRBV6-2 or TRBV6-3 and J usage is TRBJ1-6; TRBD1 matches 8 bases. The V gene end was trimmed by 6 bases and the J gene end by 7 bases; junction bases not matched to a gene: 2. Germline CDR1 is MNHEY and CDR2 is SVGEGT. The CDR3 covers 13 residues. CDR3 sequence reads: CASRDRENSPLHF. The CDR3 DNA reads as TGTGCCAGCAGGGACAGGGAGAATTCACCCCTCCACTTT.

The V gene is TRBV6-5, the J gene TRBJ1-1; D might be TRBD1 (6 bases). Germline values: CDR1 MNHEY, CDR2 SVGAGI. The CDR3 contains 19 residues. V lost 0 bases and J lost 1, with 21 bases in between. The CDR3 coding sequence is TGTGCCAGCAGTTACTCGGTTTTCTACCGGGACATCCGGAACACTGAAGCTTTCTTT. Its protein is CASSYSVFYRDIRNTEAFF.

This clonotype was observed a handful of times. The J gene is TRBJ2-5, the V gene TRBV6-5; TRBD1 or TRBD2 may be the D gene (6 bases each). Germline V gene data show CDR1 as MNHEY and CDR2 as SVGAGI. This CDR3 comprises 14 residues. Trimming removed 4 bases at V and 5 bases at J, with 14 bases between. The CDR3 reads CASSSTTGGETQYF. The CDR3 DNA sequence: TGTGCCAGCAGTTCCACAACCGGGGGCGAGACCCAGTACTTC.

This chain links TRBV15 with TRBJ2-3, with 8 bases identical to TRBD1. This CDR3 has 16 residues. With 4 bases clipped from V and 3 bases from J, the junction kept 9 bases outside the gene matches. Looked up from germline, CDR1 is LNHNV and CDR2 is YYDKDF (reference sequence). The CDR3: CATSNGQGGITDTQYF. The CDR3 DNA follows: TGTGCCACCAGCAACGGACAGGGCGGTATTACAGATACGCAGTATTTT. Drawing the rest from reference TRBV15 and TRBJ2-3, the complete variable domain is DAMVIQNPRYQVTQFGKPVTLSCSQTLNHNVMYWYQQKSSQAPKLLFHYYDKDFNNEADTPDNFQSRRPNTSFCFLDIRSPGLGDTAMYLCATSNGQGGITDTQYFGPGTRLTVL.

V usage is TRBV20-1 and J usage is TRBJ2-2, with 12 bases that match TRBD2. Trimming removed 2 bases from V and 6 bases from J; junction bases left unmatched: 7. The CDR3 is 16 amino acids. Germline-derived CDR1 and CDR2 are DFQATT and SNEGSKA (reference sequence). The CDR3 spells CSARPTSGRIAGELFF. The DNA for the CDR3 is TGCAGTGCTAGACCGACTAGCGGGAGAATTGCCGGGGAGCTGTTTTTT.

The chain uses TRBV7-2 and TRBJ2-6; 7 nucleotides align to TRBD2. CDR1 is SGHTA and CDR2 is FQGNSA in the germline V gene. After removal of 3 bases from V and 1 base from J, the junction contained 6 bases not matched to a gene. The CDR3 sequence is 17 residues long. The CDR3 DNA reads as TGTGCCAGCAGCTTCGGGGGAGGGCTGTCTGGGGCCAACGTCCTGACTTTC. Protein sequence: CASSFGGGLSGANVLTF.

This clonotype was seen a handful of times. The CDR3 region has the DNA TGTGCCAGCAGTCCCTCAGGGGAGGCATGGGGCTACACCTTC. The encoded protein is CASSPSGEAWGYTF. The chain has TRBV6-1 and TRBJ1-2, with a possible D match to TRBD1 (6 bases). V dropped 5 bases and J dropped 8 bases, with 18 bases sitting between them. Germline lookup yields CDR1 MNHNS and CDR2 SASEGT. The length of the CDR3 is 14 residues.

This clonotype occurred many times. The V and J genes are TRBV7-6 and TRBJ2-6; 8 bases map to TRBD1. CDR3 length: 18 amino acids. V lost 2 bases, J lost 1 base, and 7 bases stayed unmatched. The germline gives CDR1 SGHVS, CDR2 FNYEAQ. CDR3 sequence reads: CASSLTTGAPSGANVLTF. The CDR3 coding sequence is TGTGCCAGCAGCTTAACGACAGGGGCCCCATCTGGGGCCAACGTCCTGACTTTC.

V is TRBV6-5 and J is TRBJ2-1, with a weak D call TRBD2 (6 bases). This CDR3 is 12 amino acids long. Trimming cost V 3 bases and J 12 bases, with 12 bases left between them. The germline gives CDR1 MNHEY, CDR2 SVGAGI. CDR3 region: CASSYQGLVQFF. DNA for the CDR3: TGTGCCAGCAGTTATCAGGGACTGGTGCAGTTCTTC.

In its sample, this clonotype was seen a few times. The chain employs TRBV4-2 and TRBJ2-1; TRBD2 aligns across 9 bases. Per germline, CDR1 LGHNA and CDR2 YNFKEQ. The CDR3 is made up of 15 amino acids. Trimming at V came to 4 bases and at J to 5 bases, leaving 6 bases not matched to a gene. The DNA for the CDR3 is TGTGCCAGCAGCCTAAAAGCGGGAGGCAACAATGAGCAGTTCTTC. Protein product: CASSLKAGGNNEQFF.

This clonotype was found a few times. V and J are TRBV5-1 and TRBJ2-1; perhaps TRBD1 as D (6 bases). V lost 3 bases to trimming and J lost 8 bases, with 9 bases between them. The CDR3 spans 12 residues. Germline lookup yields CDR1 SGHRS and CDR2 YFSETQ. DNA for the CDR3: TGCGCCAGCAGCTCGAACAGGGATGAGCAGTTCTTC. It is translated as CASSSNRDEQFF.

The chain has TRBV6-6 and TRBJ2-5; D gene unclear. CDR1 is MNHNY and CDR2 is SVGAGI in the germline V gene (reference sequence). The CDR3 is made up of 13 amino acids. Trimming cost V 6 bases and J 4 bases, with 12 bases left between them. CDR3 sequence (DNA): TGTGCCAGCAGGTCAGGTGCAGTAGAGACCCAGTACTTC. Protein product: CASRSGAVETQYF.

This clonotype has a handful of counts. The V call is TRBV7-2, the J call TRBJ1-5; D uncertain. Germline V gives CDR1 SGHTA, CDR2 FQGNSA. The V and J ends lost 6 bases and 0 bases respectively, with 6 bases between them. The CDR3 runs to 13 residues. The CDR3 DNA reads as TGTGCCAGCAGTACCAGTAGCAATCAGCCCCAGCATTTT. Its protein is CASSTSSNQPQHF.

This clonotype was found a few times. The chain is built from TRBV5-1 and TRBJ2-7, with D possibly TRBD1 on 6 matching bases. This CDR3 region has 15 residues. Germline loops: CDR1 SGHRS, CDR2 YFSETQ. V lost 2 bases to trimming and J lost 5 bases, with 17 bases between them. Here the CDR3 reads CASSLNRALRDEQYF. CDR3 in DNA: TGCGCCAGCAGCTTAAACAGGGCCCTAAGGGACGAGCAGTACTTC.

This clonotype was counted ten times or more. CDR3 amino acids: CASSLAGRTSYEQYF. CDR3 sequence (DNA): TGTGCCAGCAGCTTGGCGGGACGGACATCCTACGAGCAGTACTTC. This chain links TRBV7-9 with TRBJ2-7; D may be TRBD2 (6 bases). There are 15 residues in the CDR3. Germline loops: CDR1 SEHNR, CDR2 FQNEAQ (reference sequence). V gave up 3 bases and J gave up 1 base, with 13 bases separating them.

The rearrangement links TRBV6-1 to TRBJ2-7; TRBD2 is a possible D gene (5 bases). The CDR3 covers 16 residues. V was cut by 0 bases and J by 3 bases, with 15 bases left in between. Per the germline V gene, CDR1 is MNHNS and CDR2 is SASEGT. CDR3 in DNA: TGTGCCAGCAGTGAAGCGCTAGCTGTTGGGTACTACGAGCAGTACTTC. Translated: CASSEALAVGYYEQYF.

This sequence joins TRBV7-9 and TRBJ2-7; D is perhaps TRBD2 (6 bases). The germline gives CDR1 SEHNR, CDR2 FQNEAQ (reference sequence). This CDR3 spans 12 amino acids. Trimming left V 6 bases short and J 6 bases short, with 12 bases between. CDR3 sequence (DNA): TGTGCCAGCAGATACGGGGACTCCGAGCAGTACTTC. Protein: CASRYGDSEQYF.

This clonotype was seen a handful of times. The J gene is TRBJ2-3, the V gene TRBV7-2; D is unclear. This CDR3 has 13 residues. The ends were cut back, 0 bases at V and 7 bases at J, with 8 bases in the middle. From germline, CDR1 is SGHTA and CDR2 FQGNSA. The CDR3 reads CASSLASENTQYF. The CDR3 DNA reads as TGTGCCAGCAGCTTAGCCAGCGAAAATACGCAGTATTTT.